This T cell receptor (beta chain) was sequenced in a study of blood T cell repertoires in COVID-19. This clone was seen just once. Repertoires were generated with immunoSEQ multiplex PCR, while TCRdb's copy carries only in-frame clones and drops some. The sample lists under 300,000 clones; approximately 90% were seen once. Trimming removed 1 base from V and 1 base from J; junction bases left unmatched: 9. This CDR3 spans 20 amino acids. Germline values: CDR1 MDHEN, CDR2 SYDVKM. This clonotype was obtained from a young woman with acute COVID-19. The rearrangement uses TRBV28 and TRBJ2-3; 15 nucleotides agree with TRBD2. The sequenced sample was PBMCs or T cells enriched from blood (not recorded which). The CDR3 DNA reads TGTGCCAGCAGTTTATCCGCCGGACTAGCGGGAGGGCCCGGCACAGATACGCAGTATTTT. It is translated as CASSLSAGLAGGPGTDTQYF.